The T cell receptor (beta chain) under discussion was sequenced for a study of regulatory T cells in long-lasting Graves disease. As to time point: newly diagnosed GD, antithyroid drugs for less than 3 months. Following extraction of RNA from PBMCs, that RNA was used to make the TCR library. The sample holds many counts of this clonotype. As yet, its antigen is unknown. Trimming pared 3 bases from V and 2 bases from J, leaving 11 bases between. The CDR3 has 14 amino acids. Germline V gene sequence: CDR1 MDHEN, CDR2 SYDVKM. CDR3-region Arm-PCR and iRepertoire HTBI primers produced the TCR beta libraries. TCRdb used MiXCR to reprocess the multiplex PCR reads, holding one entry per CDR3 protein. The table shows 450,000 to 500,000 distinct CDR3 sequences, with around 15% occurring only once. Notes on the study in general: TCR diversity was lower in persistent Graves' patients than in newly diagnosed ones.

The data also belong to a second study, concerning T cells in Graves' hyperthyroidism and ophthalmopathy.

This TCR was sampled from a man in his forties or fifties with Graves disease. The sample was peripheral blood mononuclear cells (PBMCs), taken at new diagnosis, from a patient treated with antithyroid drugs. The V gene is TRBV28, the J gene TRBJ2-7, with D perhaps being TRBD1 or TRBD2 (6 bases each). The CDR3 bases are TGTGCCAGCAGTTTCGGCCGGGGGCCCTACGAGCAGTACTTC. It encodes CASSFGRGPYEQYF.